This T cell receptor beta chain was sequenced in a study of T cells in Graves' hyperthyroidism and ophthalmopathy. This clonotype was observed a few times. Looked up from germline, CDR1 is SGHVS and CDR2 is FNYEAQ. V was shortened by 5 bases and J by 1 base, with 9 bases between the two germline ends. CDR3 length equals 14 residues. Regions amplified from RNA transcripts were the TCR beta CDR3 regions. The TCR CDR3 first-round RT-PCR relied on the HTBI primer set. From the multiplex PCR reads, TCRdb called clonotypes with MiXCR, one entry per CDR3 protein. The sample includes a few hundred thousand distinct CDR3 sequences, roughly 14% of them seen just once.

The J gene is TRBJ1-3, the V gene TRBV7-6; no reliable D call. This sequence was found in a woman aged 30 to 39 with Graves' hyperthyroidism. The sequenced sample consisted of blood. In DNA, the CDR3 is TGTGCCAGCAGCGACGGAGGTTCTGGAAACACCATATATTTT. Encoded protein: CASSDGGSGNTIYF.